This T cell receptor beta chain was sequenced in a study of T cells in Graves' hyperthyroidism and ophthalmopathy. This clonotype was counted a few times. TCR beta CDR3 regions were amplified from RNA transcripts. Primed by the HTBI set, a first-round RT-PCR was run on the TCR CDR3. TCRdb ran MiXCR on the multiplex PCR reads and lists one entry per CDR3 protein. The data show hundreds of thousands of distinct CDR3 sequences, around 20% seen once. Around 9.9 ml of fresh peripheral blood supplied the PBMCs. Germline lookup yields CDR1 LGHNA and CDR2 YNFKEQ. CDR3 size: 15 residues. The ends lost 2 bases at V and 2 bases at J; junction bases unmatched: 4.

J is TRBJ1-2 and V is TRBV4-2; 8 nucleotides match TRBD1. The TCR sequence derives from a woman in her 50s with Graves' hyperthyroidism that later progressed to Graves' ophthalmopathy. The sequenced material came from blood. The DNA for the CDR3 is TGTGCCAGCAGCCAAATGACAGGGGCAAACTATGGCTACACCTTC. This translates into CASSQMTGANYGYTF.